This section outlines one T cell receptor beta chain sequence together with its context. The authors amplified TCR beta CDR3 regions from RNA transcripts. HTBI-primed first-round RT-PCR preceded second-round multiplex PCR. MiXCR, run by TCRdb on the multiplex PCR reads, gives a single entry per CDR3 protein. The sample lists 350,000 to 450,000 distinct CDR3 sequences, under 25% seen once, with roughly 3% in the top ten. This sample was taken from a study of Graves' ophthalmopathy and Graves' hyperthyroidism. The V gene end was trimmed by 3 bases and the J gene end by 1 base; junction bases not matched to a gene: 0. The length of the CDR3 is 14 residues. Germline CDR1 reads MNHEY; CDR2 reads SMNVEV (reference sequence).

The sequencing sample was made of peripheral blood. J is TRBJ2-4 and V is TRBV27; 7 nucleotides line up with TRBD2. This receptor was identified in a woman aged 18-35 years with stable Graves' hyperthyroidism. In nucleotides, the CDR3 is TGTGCCAGCAGTTTGACTAGCGCCAAAAACATTCAGTACTTC. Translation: CASSLTSAKNIQYF.